These T cell receptor beta chains were read from a single sample in a study of T cells in narcolepsy. The table came from immunoSEQ multiplex PCR; TCRdb's copy has only in-frame clones and leaves some out. The data contain about 27,000 clones, about 84% of them singletons. The sequencing sample was made of CD45RA- memory CD4+ T cells from PBMCs. Receptors were obtained from a human donor with narcolepsy. The CDR3 runs from the conserved cysteine through the conserved F or W. A D gene is named only where the DNA matches it firmly. Clone size is given for some rows only: seen once, a few or many times, or a class if the clone is expanded.

TRBV9	TRBJ1-6	TRBD1	.	CASSLTGTGWHSPLHF	TGTGCCAGCAGCTTAACCGGGACAGGGTGGCATTCACCCCTCCACTTT
TRBV6-1	TRBJ1-1	.	once	CASSEFVAAYAGTEAFF	TGTGCCAGCAGTGAATTCGTCGCGGCGTACGCCGGCACTGAAGCTTTCTTT
TRBV7-9	TRBJ2-5	.	.	CASSLALGSETQYF	TGTGCCAGCAGCTTAGCTTTGGGCTCAGAGACCCAGTACTTC
TRBV11-2	TRBJ2-3	.	.	CASSSAQVGSDTQYF	TGTGCCAGCAGCTCGGCCCAGGTTGGATCAGATACGCAGTATTTT
TRBV10-3	TRBJ1-5	TRBD1	.	CATGAPGGSNQPQHF	TGTGCCACGGGGGCTCCAGGGGGTAGCAATCAGCCCCAGCATTTT
TRBV7-9	TRBJ2-3	.	.	CASSLGQGGDTQYF	TGTGCCAGCAGCTTAGGGCAGGGCGGGGATACGCAGTATTTT
TRBV4-1	TRBJ2-3	TRBD2	.	CASSQEGLAGTDTQYF	TGCGCCAGCAGCCAAGAGGGACTAGCTGGCACAGATACGCAGTATTTT
TRBV7-9	TRBJ1-2	.	.	CASSLDLGYGYTF	TGTGCCAGCAGCTTAGATCTTGGGTATGGCTACACCTTC
TRBV7-9	TRBJ1-5	TRBD1	once	CASSADRAGNQPQHF	TGTGCCAGCAGCGCTGACAGGGCGGGCAATCAGCCCCAGCATTTT
TRBV6-1	TRBJ2-7	.	.	CASSEALQGRLTYEQYF	TGTGCCAGCAGTGAAGCGCTTCAGGGGAGGCTCACCTACGAGCAGTACTTC
TRBV6-5	TRBJ1-2	TRBD1	few	CASSGTGGNYGYTF	TGTGCCAGCAGTGGGACAGGGGGCAACTATGGCTACACCTTC
TRBV10-2	TRBJ2-7	TRBD1	.	CASSESGQIGKQYF	TGCGCCAGCAGTGAGTCGGGACAGATTGGGAAGCAGTACTTC
TRBV7-8	TRBJ2-3	TRBD2	.	CASSFRHPRGGRTDTQYF	TGTGCCAGCAGCTTTAGACATCCCCGGGGGGGCCGCACAGATACGCAGTATTTT
TRBV10-3	TRBJ1-2	TRBD1	.	CAIRQGASNYGYTF	TGTGCCATCAGACAGGGGGCTTCTAACTATGGCTACACCTTC
TRBV30	TRBJ1-5	.	few	CAWSGQSDQPQHF	TGTGCCTGGAGTGGGCAAAGTGATCAGCCCCAGCATTTT
TRBV29-1	TRBJ2-1	.	.	CSVSGRSSYNEQFF	TGCAGCGTTAGTGGACGGAGCTCCTACAATGAGCAGTTCTTC
TRBV30	TRBJ1-2	TRBD1	.	CAWSGTGDGYTF	TGTGCCTGGAGTGGGACAGGGGATGGCTACACCTTC
TRBV18	TRBJ1-1	.	once	CASSPRQKENTEAFF	TGTGCCAGCTCACCACGGCAGAAGGAGAACACTGAAGCTTTCTTT
TRBV29-1	TRBJ1-3	.	.	CSAVLNSGNTIYF	TGCAGCGCTGTCCTTAACTCTGGAAACACCATATATTTT
TRBV7-8	TRBJ2-3	.	once	CASSLDRARDTQYF	TGTGCCAGCAGCTTAGACAGGGCACGAGATACGCAGTATTTT
TRBV11-2	TRBJ1-1	.	.	CASSPSTANTEAFF	TGTGCCAGCAGCCCCAGTACGGCGAACACTGAAGCTTTCTTT
TRBV2	TRBJ1-2	TRBD1	.	CASTSDRVDYGYTF	TGTGCCAGCACCTCAGACAGGGTCGACTATGGCTACACCTTC
TRBV6-5	TRBJ2-7	TRBD2	.	CASSRGLAGSYEQYF	TGTGCCAGCAGCCGTGGACTAGCGGGGAGCTACGAGCAGTACTTC
TRBV5-4	TRBJ2-5	TRBD2	once	CASSLEASGGKETQYF	TGTGCCAGCAGCTTGGAGGCTAGCGGGGGAAAAGAGACCCAGTACTTC
TRBV2	TRBJ1-3	TRBD1	.	CASSVGQGFSGNTIYF	TGTGCCAGCAGTGTCGGACAGGGCTTCTCTGGAAACACCATATATTTT
TRBV11-2	TRBJ2-3	TRBD2	.	CASSFGGAGDTQYF	TGTGCCAGCAGCTTCGGGGGGGCGGGTGATACGCAGTATTTT
TRBV4-2	TRBJ2-2	.	.	CASSQANAGELFF	TGTGCCAGCAGCCAAGCAAACGCCGGGGAGCTGTTTTTT
TRBV9	TRBJ1-2	.	.	CASSPGRDGYTF	TGTGCCAGCAGCCCCGGACGAGATGGCTACACCTTC